The 13 T cell receptor beta chains given below trace back to one sample, sequenced in a study of PD-1 blockade in classical Hodgkin lymphoma. Relapses following autologous stem cell transplantation were seen in all patients, with brentuximab vedotin exposure varying. This table comes from immunoSEQ multiplex PCR, and its TCRdb copy is limited to in-frame clones, with some not included. The sample includes 20,000 to 30,000 clones, over 65% of them seen just once. This specimen consisted of peripheral blood mononuclear cells (PBMCs), obtained before the second cycle of nivolumab. The receptors derive from a human donor with classical Hodgkin lymphoma.

This sequence joins TRBV2 and TRBJ1-6; D gene unclear. Germline assignment: CDR1 SNHLY and CDR2 FYNNEI. Trimming took 9 bases from V and 9 from J, leaving 15 bases between them. The CDR3 runs 13 residues. In nucleotides, the CDR3 is TGTGCCAGTCTCCAGTCTTTCGGTTCACCCCTCCACTTT. This codes for CASLQSFGSPLHF.

This sequence joins TRBV28 and TRBJ1-2; D gene ambiguous. Germline CDR1 and CDR2: MDHEN and SYDVKM. The CDR3 extends over 13 amino acids. V lost 2 bases to trimming and J lost 7 bases, with 11 bases between them. Here the CDR3 DNA reads TGTGCCAGCAGTTTAGCAGGAGGGAGTGGCTACACCTTC. This sequence encodes CASSLAGGSGYTF.

The chain employs TRBV4-1 and TRBJ2-3; D is unresolved. Germline CDR1 is MGHRA and CDR2 is YSYEKL. V lost 3 bases to trimming and J lost 3 bases, with 10 bases between them. This CDR3 contains 14 residues. In DNA, the CDR3 is TGCGCCAGCAGCCAGGTAACGCCTACAGATACGCAGTATTTT. It is translated as CASSQVTPTDTQYF.

The chain uses TRBV29-1 and TRBJ1-2, with 8 bases that match TRBD1. This CDR3 spans 12 amino acids. The germline CDR1 and CDR2 sequences are SQVTM and ANQGSEA. The ends lost 3 bases at V and 6 bases at J; junction bases unmatched: 3. This chain's CDR3 is CSVDRTGNGYTF. CDR3 nucleotides: TGCAGCGTTGACCGGACAGGGAATGGCTACACCTTC.

A single count supports this clone. The chain has TRBV29-1 and TRBJ2-5; 13 nucleotides agree with TRBD2. The CDR3 covers 16 residues. V lost 6 bases, J lost 5 bases, and 12 bases stayed unmatched. The germline CDR1 and CDR2 sequences are SQVTM and ANQGSEA. The CDR3 DNA follows: TGCAGCGTCCAGAAACTAGCGGGAGGGGGGTTGGAGACCCAGTACTTC. It codes for CSVQKLAGGGLETQYF.

The chain uses TRBV6-5 and TRBJ2-7, with D perhaps TRBD2 (6 bases). This CDR3 has 15 amino acids. CDR1 MNHEY and CDR2 SVGAGI come from the germline V gene. Between the trimmed V and J ends, which lost 2 bases and 2 bases, there was a span of 13 bases. The CDR3 nucleotides read TGTGCCAGCAGTTACATGTGGGACTCAGCCTACGAGCAGTACTTC. It specifies CASSYMWDSAYEQYF.

The CDR3 DNA is TGTGCCAGCAGCGCCAGCGGGACTGGACCCTACGAGCAGTACTTC. Translating it yields CASSASGTGPYEQYF. This sequence joins TRBV11-2 and TRBJ2-7, with 7 positions matching TRBD2. This CDR3 comprises 15 residues. V trimming: 5 bases; J trimming: 2 bases; junction bases outside the gene matches: 9. CDR1 and CDR2 (germline): SGHAT, FQNNGV.

In its sample, this clone was seen once. This rearrangement joins TRBV4-3 to TRBJ2-3; TRBD2 agrees at 7 bases. The CDR3 length is 13 residues. Germline assignment: CDR1 LGHNA and CDR2 YSLEER. The V segment lost 5 bases and the J segment 1 base; nucleotides outside the gene matches: 0. The DNA for the CDR3 is TGCGCCAGCAGCGGGGGGGGCACAGATACGCAGTATTTT. It codes for CASSGGGTDTQYF.

The V gene is TRBV27, the J gene TRBJ1-5, with TRBD1 matching over 7 bases. Looked up from germline, CDR1 is MNHEY and CDR2 is SMNVEV (reference sequence). The CDR3 has 16 residues. V lost 5 bases to trimming and J lost 3 bases; unmatched junction nucleotides: 10. CDR3 in DNA: TGTGCCAGCAGTCCCCAGTGGACAGGCCACAATCAGCCCCAGCATTTT. Protein sequence: CASSPQWTGHNQPQHF.

This chain links TRBV6-1 with TRBJ1-2, with D possibly TRBD1 on 5 matching bases. The CDR3 runs 17 residues. The germline V gene encodes CDR1 MNHNS and CDR2 SASEGT. V shed 2 bases and J shed 0 bases, with 16 bases lying between them. For the CDR3, the DNA is TGTGCCAGCAGTGAAAAAGTAACAGGATTAGCTAACTATGGCTACACCTTC. This codes for CASSEKVTGLANYGYTF.

The chain employs TRBV29-1 and TRBJ2-7; 7 bases are a match to TRBD2. Germline values: CDR1 SQVTM, CDR2 ANQGSEA. The CDR3 consists of 16 residues. Trimming cost V 4 bases and J 4 bases; bases outside gene matches: 16. CDR3 nucleotides: TGCAGCGTTGCGGGGGGTCAGGGTAGTTCTGGTTACGAGCAGTACTTC. This codes for CSVAGGQGSSGYEQYF.

The gene calls are TRBV4-1 and TRBJ2-1; 9 nucleotides match TRBD2. V lost 0 bases and J lost 7; bases outside the gene matches: 4. Looked up from germline, CDR1 is MGHRA and CDR2 is YSYEKL. The CDR3 consists of 15 residues. The CDR3 spells CASSQEYAGGNEQFF. CDR3 nucleotides: TGCGCCAGCAGCCAAGAGTACGCGGGGGGGAATGAGCAGTTCTTC.

V and J are TRBV6-5 and TRBJ1-1; no reliable D call. In germline, CDR1 is MNHEY, CDR2 SVGAGI. Trimming took 2 bases from V and 8 from J, leaving 18 bases between them. This CDR3 has 15 amino acids. Written as DNA, the CDR3 is TGTGCCAGCAGTTACCGGGCTCATGGCGGAAGAGAAGCTTTCTTT. It encodes CASSYRAHGGREAFF.